The clone carrying this T cell receptor beta chain was observed once. The antigen remains unidentified. Trimming removed 0 bases from V and 8 bases from J, with 16 bases in between. Germline V lookup: CDR1 MNHEY, CDR2 SVGAGI. This CDR3 region has 15 residues. The data are from a study of T cells in localized non-small cell lung cancer. The study, taken as a whole, reports: For the top 100 tumor clones, a median roughly 56 also appeared in adjacent lung. Tumor showed lower T cell clonality than uninvolved adjacent lung, where it was highest. Prolonged overall survival went with higher T cell density in the blood.

Only in-frame clones appear in the TCRdb table, and some are missing; sequencing was by immunoSEQ multiplex PCR. The data contain under 60,000 clones, 70% to 90% of them singletons. V usage is TRBV6-5 and J usage is TRBJ1-2; perhaps TRBD1 as D (5 bases). This clonotype was obtained from a male donor older than 55 with stage III squamous cell lung carcinoma. This sample comprised peripheral blood, obtained before any cancer treatment. The CDR3 protein is CASSYSLLGGRGYTF. The CDR3, as DNA: TGTGCCAGCAGTTACTCCCTTTTGGGGGGAAGGGGCTACACCTTC.